The 10 T cell receptor beta chains given below trace back to one sample, sequenced in a study of PD-L1 blockade in urothelial cancer. This table comes from immunoSEQ multiplex PCR, and its TCRdb copy is limited to in-frame clones, with some not included. This sample has 100,000 to 150,000 clones, with roughly 80% found just once. The time point here: pretreatment peripheral blood. The input for sequencing was PBMCs, taken around atezolizumab (anti-PD-L1) treatment. These receptors all come from a man between 45 and 60 years old with urothelial cancer.

The gene calls are TRBV5-4 and TRBJ1-2; tentative D call: TRBD1 (6 bases). The ends were cut back, 2 bases at V and 7 bases at J, with 12 bases in the middle. This CDR3 comprises 13 residues. Germline V gene sequence: CDR1 SGHNT, CDR2 YYREEE (reference sequence). The CDR3 is CASSLPSGAGYTF. CDR3 nucleotide sequence: TGTGCCAGCAGCTTACCATCAGGGGCTGGCTACACCTTC.

The chain has TRBV6-1 and TRBJ1-6; 7 nucleotides match TRBD1. Trimming took 3 bases from V and 9 from J; bases not matched to a gene: 14. Looked up from germline, CDR1 is MNHNS and CDR2 is SASEGT. The CDR3 is 17 residues long. CDR3 DNA: TGTGCCAGCAGTGACCTTATTCCGGGACAGAGGGGTTCACCCCTCCACTTT. The encoded protein is CASSDLIPGQRGSPLHF.

The chain has TRBV7-3 and TRBJ2-2; tentatively, D is TRBD2 (5 bases). V was trimmed by 5 bases and J by 5 bases, leaving 21 bases between them. The CDR3 loop spans 17 amino acids. Germline CDR1 and CDR2: SGHTA and FQGTGA. CDR3 loop: CASSRSSGASGTGELFF. CDR3 nucleotide sequence: TGTGCCAGCAGCCGTTCCAGCGGAGCGTCGGGGACCGGGGAGCTGTTTTTT.

This clone was seen only a few times. The chain has TRBV7-9 and TRBJ1-2; no firm D call. V dropped 1 base and J dropped 4 bases, with 16 bases sitting between them. CDR3 size: 16 residues. Per germline, CDR1 SEHNR and CDR2 FQNEAQ (reference sequence). The CDR3: CASSLGKGHEGYGYTF. Written as DNA, the CDR3 is TGTGCCAGCAGCTTAGGAAAGGGCCACGAGGGCTATGGCTACACCTTC. Looking up the rest from reference TRBV7-9 and TRBJ1-2 gives the full variable domain: DTGVSQNPRHKITKRGQNVTFRCDPISEHNRLYWYRQTLGQGPEFLTYFQNEAQLEKSRLLSDRFSAERPKGSFSTLEIQRTEQGDSAMYLCASSLGKGHEGYGYTFGSGTRLTVV.

The gene calls are TRBV9 and TRBJ1-3; 7 bases map to TRBD1. Trimming took 3 bases from V and 0 from J; bases not matched to a gene: 3. This CDR3 comprises 15 residues. Germline V gene data show CDR1 as SGDLS and CDR2 as YYNGEE. Written as DNA, the CDR3 is TGTGCCAGCAGCGATGGGACAGTCTCTGGAAACACCATATATTTT. This codes for CASSDGTVSGNTIYF.

The CDR3 bases are TGTGCCAGCAGCTTATACAGCGGGAGCCTCCACAATGAGCAGTTCTTC. Translated: CASSLYSGSLHNEQFF. This chain uses TRBV7-6 with TRBJ2-1; 8 nucleotides align to TRBD2. The CDR3 spans 16 residues. CDR1 and CDR2 (germline): SGHVS, FNYEAQ. The J segment lost 5 bases and the V segment lost 2 bases, leaving 8 bases of the junction unmatched.

This chain connects TRBV10-3 to TRBJ1-3; possibly TRBD1 for D (6 bases). The V gene lost 3 bases and the J gene lost 0 bases, with 12 bases spanning the gap. In germline, CDR1 is ENHRY, CDR2 SYGVKD. There are 16 residues in the CDR3. The CDR3 sequence is CAISDQGPRSGNTIYF. For the CDR3, the DNA is TGTGCCATCAGTGACCAGGGGCCCCGCTCTGGAAACACCATATATTTT.

The chain has TRBV2 and TRBJ2-3; D not certain. Germline loops: CDR1 SNHLY, CDR2 FYNNEI. The CDR3 spans 16 residues. Trimming took off 4 bases at V and 0 bases at J, with 14 bases between the two ends. CDR3 DNA sequence: TGTGCCAGCAGTGGGCCTGGAGTCGCTAGCACAGATACGCAGTATTTT. Translating gives CASSGPGVASTDTQYF. Looking up the rest from reference TRBV2 and TRBJ2-3 gives the full variable domain: EPEVTQTPSHQVTQMGQEVILRCVPISNHLYFYWYRQILGQKVEFLVSFYNNEISEKSEIFDDQFSVERPDGSNFTLKIRSTKLEDSAMYFCASSGPGVASTDTQYFGPGTRLTVL.

This clone was counted only a few times. The J gene is TRBJ2-1, the V gene TRBV6-1; 9 bases are a match to TRBD2. Germline-derived CDR1 and CDR2 are MNHNS and SASEGT. Unmatched junction bases numbered 5, after V lost 2 bases and J lost 3 bases. This CDR3 comprises 16 residues. The CDR3 DNA follows: TGTGCCAGCAGTGAAAGGCTAGCGGGACTCTACAATGAGCAGTTCTTC. It encodes CASSERLAGLYNEQFF.

Note on this clone: The junction and the germline gene differ at one end; a read error may be behind it. The V call is TRBV7-7, the J call TRBJ2-3; weak D call: TRBD2 (6 bases). This CDR3 is 15 amino acids long. Germline V CDR1 and CDR2: SSHAT, FNYEAQ (reference sequence). The DNA of the CDR3 is TGTGCTAGCAGCTTAGGGCTAGCGAGCACAGATACGCAGTATTTT. This encodes CASSLGLASTDTQYF.